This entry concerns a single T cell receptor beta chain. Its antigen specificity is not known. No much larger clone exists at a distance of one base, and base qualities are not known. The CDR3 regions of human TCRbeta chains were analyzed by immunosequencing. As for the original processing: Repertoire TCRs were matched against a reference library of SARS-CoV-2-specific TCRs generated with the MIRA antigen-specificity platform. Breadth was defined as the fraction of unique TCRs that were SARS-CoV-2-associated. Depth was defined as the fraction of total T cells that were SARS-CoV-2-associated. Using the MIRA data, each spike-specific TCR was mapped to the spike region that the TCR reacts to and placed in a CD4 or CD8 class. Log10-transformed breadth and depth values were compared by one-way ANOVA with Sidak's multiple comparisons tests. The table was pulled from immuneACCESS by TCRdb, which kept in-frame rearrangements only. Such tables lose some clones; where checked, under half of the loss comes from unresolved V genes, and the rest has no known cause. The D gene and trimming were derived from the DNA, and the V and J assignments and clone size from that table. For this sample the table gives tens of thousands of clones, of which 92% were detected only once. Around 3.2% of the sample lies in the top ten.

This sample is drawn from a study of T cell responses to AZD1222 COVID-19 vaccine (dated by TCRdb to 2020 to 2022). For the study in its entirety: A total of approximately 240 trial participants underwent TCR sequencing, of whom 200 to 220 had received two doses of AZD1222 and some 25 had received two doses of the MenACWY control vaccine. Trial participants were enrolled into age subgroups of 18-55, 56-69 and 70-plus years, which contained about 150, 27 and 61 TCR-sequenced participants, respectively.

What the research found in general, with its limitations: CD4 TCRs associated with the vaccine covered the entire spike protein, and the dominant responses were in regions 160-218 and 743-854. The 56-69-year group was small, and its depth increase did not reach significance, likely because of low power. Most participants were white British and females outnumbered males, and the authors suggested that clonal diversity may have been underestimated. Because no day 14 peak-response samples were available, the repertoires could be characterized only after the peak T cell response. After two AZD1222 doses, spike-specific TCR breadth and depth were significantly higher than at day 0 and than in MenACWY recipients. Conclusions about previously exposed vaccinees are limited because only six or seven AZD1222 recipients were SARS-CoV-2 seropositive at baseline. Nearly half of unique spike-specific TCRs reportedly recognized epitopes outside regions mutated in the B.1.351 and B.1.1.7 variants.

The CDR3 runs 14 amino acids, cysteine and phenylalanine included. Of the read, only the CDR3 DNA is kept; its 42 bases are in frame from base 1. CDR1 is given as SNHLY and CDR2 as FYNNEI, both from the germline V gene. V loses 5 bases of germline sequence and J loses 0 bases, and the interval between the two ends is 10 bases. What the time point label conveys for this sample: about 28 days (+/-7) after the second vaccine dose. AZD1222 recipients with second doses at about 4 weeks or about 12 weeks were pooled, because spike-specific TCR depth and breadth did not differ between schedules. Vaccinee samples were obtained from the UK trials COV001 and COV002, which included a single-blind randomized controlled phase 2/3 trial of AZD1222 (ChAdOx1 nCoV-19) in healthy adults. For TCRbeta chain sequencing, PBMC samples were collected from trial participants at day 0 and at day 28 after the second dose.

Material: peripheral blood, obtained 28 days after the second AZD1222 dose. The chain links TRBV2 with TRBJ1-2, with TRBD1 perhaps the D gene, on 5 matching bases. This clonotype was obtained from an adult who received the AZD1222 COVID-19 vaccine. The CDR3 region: CASSSREANYGYTF. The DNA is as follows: TGTGCCAGCAGTAGCAGGGAAGCTAACTATGGCTACACCTTC.